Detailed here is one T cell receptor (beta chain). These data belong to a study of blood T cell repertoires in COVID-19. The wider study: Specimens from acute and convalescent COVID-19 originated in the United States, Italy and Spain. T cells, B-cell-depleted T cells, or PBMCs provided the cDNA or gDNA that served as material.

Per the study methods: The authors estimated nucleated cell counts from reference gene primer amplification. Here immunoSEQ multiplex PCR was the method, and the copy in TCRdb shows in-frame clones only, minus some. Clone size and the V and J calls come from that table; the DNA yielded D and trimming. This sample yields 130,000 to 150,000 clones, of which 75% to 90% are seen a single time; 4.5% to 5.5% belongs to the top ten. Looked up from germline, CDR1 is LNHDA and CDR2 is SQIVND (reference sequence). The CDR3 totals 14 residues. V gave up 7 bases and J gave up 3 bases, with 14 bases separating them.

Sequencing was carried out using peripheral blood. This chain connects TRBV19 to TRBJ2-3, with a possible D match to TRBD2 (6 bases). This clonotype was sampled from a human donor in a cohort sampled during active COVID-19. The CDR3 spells CASTMGGMTDTQYF. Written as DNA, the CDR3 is TGTGCCAGTACTATGGGCGGGATGACAGATACGCAGTATTTT.